Below are 31 T cell receptor beta chains sequenced from a single sample in a study of shared clonotypes between healthy human individuals. Profiling relied on immunoSEQ multiplex PCR, and the TCRdb table lists in-frame clones only, not all of them. The data show around 600,000 clones, roughly 95% seen once. Only CD45RO-negative cells positively selected for CCR7 counted as naive CD8 cells, so terminally differentiated effector memory CD45RA+ cells were excluded. The sequencing sample was made of naive CD8+ T cells sorted from blood. All receptors derive from a woman aged 25 to 39 in good health.

The V and J genes are TRBV10-2 and TRBJ2-7; 7 bases align to TRBD2. The length of the CDR3 is 17 residues. V trimming: 2 bases; J trimming: 3 bases; junction bases outside the gene matches: 13. CDR1 is WSHSY and CDR2 is SAAADI in the germline V gene. The DNA of the CDR3 is TGCGCCAGCAGTGAGCCGACCGGCCGGGACTACGACTACGAGCAGTACTTC. Translating it yields CASSEPTGRDYDYEQYF.

The chain employs TRBV28 and TRBJ2-2, with TRBD2 matching 9 bases. The V segment lost 8 bases and the J segment 4 bases; nucleotides outside the gene matches: 5. This CDR3 has 14 amino acids. Germline values: CDR1 MDHEN, CDR2 SYDVKM. CDR3 region: CASVPGLATGELFF. The CDR3 DNA sequence: TGTGCCAGCGTGCCGGGACTAGCCACCGGGGAGCTGTTTTTT.

J is TRBJ2-7 and V is TRBV28, with 7 bases identical to TRBD1. The CDR3 consists of 17 residues. V dropped 7 bases and J dropped 3; count of bases not matched to a gene: 18. Germline CDR1 is MDHEN and CDR2 is SYDVKM. CDR3 coding DNA: TGTGCCAGCACAAGTGGAACAGGGGTATCAAAACTCTACGAGCAGTACTTC. It is translated as CASTSGTGVSKLYEQYF.

The rearrangement links TRBV6-5 to TRBJ2-7; 9 bases are a match to TRBD2. The CDR3 contains 15 residues. V gave up 4 bases and J gave up 4 bases; unmatched junction bases: 8. Germline V gene sequence: CDR1 MNHEY, CDR2 SVGAGI. The CDR3 sequence: CASSLVPSGDYEQYF. CDR3 coding DNA: TGTGCCAGCAGTTTGGTACCTAGCGGGGATTACGAGCAGTACTTC.

The rearrangement uses TRBV10-2 and TRBJ2-7, with D possibly being TRBD1 (5 bases). The CDR3 sequence is 16 residues long. Germline-derived CDR1 and CDR2 are WSHSY and SAAADI. Trimming removed 3 bases at V and 0 bases at J, with 15 bases between. The CDR3 spells CASSESFRQPSYEQYF. CDR3 DNA: TGCGCCAGCAGTGAATCATTCCGACAGCCCTCCTACGAGCAGTACTTC.

The chain carries TRBV4-1 and TRBJ2-5; TRBD2 matches at 8 bases. V lost 5 bases, J lost 0 bases, and 5 bases stayed unmatched. Germline values: CDR1 MGHRA, CDR2 YSYEKL. This CDR3 comprises 15 residues. The CDR3 protein is CASSGTLADQETQYF. DNA of the CDR3: TGCGCCAGCAGCGGGACACTAGCGGACCAAGAGACCCAGTACTTC.

The chain uses TRBV7-8 and TRBJ2-1; D is perhaps TRBD2 (6 bases). Germline lookup yields CDR1 SGHVS and CDR2 FQNEAQ. This CDR3 region has 14 residues. V was trimmed by 5 bases and J by 5 bases, leaving 13 bases between them. CDR3 DNA sequence: TGTGCCAGCAGCCCAGTAGCGGATAACAATGAGCAGTTCTTC. Its translation: CASSPVADNNEQFF.

The chain carries TRBV5-4 and TRBJ2-1; 7 bases agree with TRBD2. Per the germline V gene, CDR1 is SGHNT and CDR2 is YYREEE (reference sequence). J lost 9 bases, V lost 0 bases, and 6 bases had no gene match. The CDR3 is 14 residues long. As DNA, the CDR3 is TGTGCCAGCAGCTTGGAGACTAGCTCGGGTGAGCAGTTCTTC. Translated: CASSLETSSGEQFF.

The V and J genes are TRBV11-2 and TRBJ2-3, with 9 nucleotides matching TRBD1. J was trimmed by 4 bases and V by 3 bases; bases with no gene match: 5. Germline CDR1 reads SGHAT; CDR2 reads FQNNGV. This CDR3 contains 15 residues. The CDR3: CASSFGTGRPDTQYF. CDR3 coding DNA: TGTGCCAGCAGCTTCGGGACAGGGCGACCAGATACGCAGTATTTT.

The chain is built from TRBV7-9 and TRBJ1-1; D gene uncertain. V was clipped by 3 bases and J by 4 bases, with 15 bases between them. The length of the CDR3 is 15 residues. CDR1 and CDR2 from the germline V gene are SEHNR and FQNEAQ (reference sequence). The CDR3 reads CASSLVGGRGTEAFF. The CDR3 region has the DNA TGTGCCAGCAGCTTGGTAGGCGGGCGCGGCACTGAAGCTTTCTTT.

This clone was found once. The V call is TRBV5-6, the J call TRBJ1-1; 7 bases align to TRBD1. CDR1 is SGHDT and CDR2 is YYEEEE in the germline V gene. This CDR3 is built from 12 residues. Trimming removed 6 bases from V and 5 bases from J; junction bases left unmatched: 4. The DNA of the CDR3 is TGTGCCAGCACCATGACAGGGACTGAAGCTTTCTTT. Amino acids: CASTMTGTEAFF.

The chain has TRBV25-1 and TRBJ2-7, with 10 bases fitting TRBD1. Germline V gives CDR1 MGHDK, CDR2 SYGVNS. The CDR3 consists of 16 residues. Trimming took 4 bases from V and 3 from J; bases not matched to a gene: 9. Written as DNA, the CDR3 is TGTGCCAGCAGTGGTCTACCCCGGGACAGGGGCTACGAGCAGTACTTC. Translated, it gives CASSGLPRDRGYEQYF.

The J gene is TRBJ1-2, the V gene TRBV9, with D hard to call. The V and J ends lost 4 bases and 5 bases respectively, with 12 bases between them. The CDR3 contains 13 residues. Germline V gene lookup returns CDR1 SGDLS and CDR2 YYNGEE. The CDR3 DNA sequence: TGTGCCAGCAGCCCGGCCGAGTATTATGGCTACACCTTC. Translation: CASSPAEYYGYTF.

The genes are TRBV5-4 and TRBJ2-1; 10 bases are a match to TRBD2. The CDR3 contains 15 residues. Germline CDR1 SGHNT, CDR2 YYREEE (reference sequence). Trimming took 5 bases from V and 0 from J; bases not matched to a gene: 2. This CDR3 is CASSRTSGSYNEQFF. In nucleotides, the CDR3 is TGTGCCAGCAGTCGGACTAGCGGCTCCTACAATGAGCAGTTCTTC.

The chain combines TRBV5-1 with TRBJ1-1, with D tentatively TRBD1 (6 bases). The CDR3 is 13 residues long. V lost 0 bases to trimming and J lost 3 bases, with 6 bases between them. Germline CDR1 is SGHRS and CDR2 is YFSETQ. The CDR3 DNA sequence: TGCGCCAGCAGCTTGGCAGGGGACACTGAAGCTTTCTTT. Protein: CASSLAGDTEAFF.

The V call is TRBV10-2, the J call TRBJ2-7; D is possibly TRBD2 (7 bases). V shed 0 bases and J shed 6 bases, with 12 bases lying between them. The CDR3 contains 14 residues. Germline values: CDR1 WSHSY, CDR2 SAAADI. CDR3 protein: CASSESGGGVEQYF. Here the CDR3 DNA reads TGCGCCAGCAGTGAGTCCGGCGGGGGCGTCGAGCAGTACTTC.

The V call is TRBV20-1, the J call TRBJ2-1, with D hard to call. Germline CDR1 is DFQATT and CDR2 is SNEGSKA (reference sequence). V was pared by 0 bases and J by 9 bases, with 6 bases between. This CDR3 is 11 amino acids long. CDR3 nucleotide sequence: TGCAGTGCTAGAGATGAGAGTGAGCAGTTCTTC. It encodes CSARDESEQFF.

The V and J genes are TRBV19 and TRBJ1-1; D ambiguous. The CDR3 runs 12 residues. Per the germline V gene, CDR1 is LNHDA and CDR2 is SQIVND (reference sequence). V was clipped by 3 bases and J by 6 bases, with 8 bases between them. The CDR3 here is CASSIRGPEAFF. The CDR3 region has the DNA TGTGCCAGTAGTATTCGAGGGCCTGAAGCTTTCTTT. Combining the CDR3 with reference TRBV19 and TRBJ1-1 gives the whole variable domain DGGITQSPKYLFRKEGQNVTLSCEQNLNHDAMYWYRQDPGQGLRLIYYSQIVNDFQKGDIAEGYSVSREKKESFPLTVTSAQKNPTAFYLCASSIRGPEAFFGQGTRLTVV.

The sample holds one count of this clone. The chain employs TRBV28 and TRBJ2-1; D is possibly TRBD1 or TRBD2 (5 bases each). This CDR3 has 13 residues. CDR1 is MDHEN, CDR2 SYDVKM, per germline. Between the trimmed V and J ends, which lost 2 bases and 15 bases, there was a span of 17 bases. CDR3 sequence: CASSLGGTPDGFF. CDR3 DNA sequence: TGTGCCAGCAGTTTAGGGGGAACCCCAGACGGGTTCTTC.

This clone has only one observation. The J gene is TRBJ2-7, the V gene TRBV6-6; D remains ambiguous. The CDR3 covers 12 residues. The germline V and J ends were trimmed by 0 bases and 6 bases, with 6 bases remaining between them. Per the germline V gene, CDR1 is MNHNY and CDR2 is SVGAGI (reference sequence). The CDR3 spells CASSYSKSEQYF. The CDR3 coding sequence is TGTGCCAGCAGTTACTCGAAGTCCGAGCAGTACTTC.

The rearrangement uses TRBV5-4 and TRBJ2-3; the D gene is possibly TRBD2 (6 bases). This CDR3 is 14 amino acids long. The germline gives CDR1 SGHNT, CDR2 YYREEE (reference sequence). The V gene lost 9 bases and the J gene lost 0 bases, with 14 bases spanning the gap. CDR3 in amino acids: CATAGYLSTDTQYF. The CDR3 coding sequence is TGTGCCACCGCGGGGTATCTTAGCACAGATACGCAGTATTTT.

This clone is a singleton in its sample. The rearrangement uses TRBV5-4 and TRBJ2-7; TRBD2 aligns across 8 bases. Losses at the gene ends were 5 bases for V and 0 bases for J; bases not matched to a gene: 7. CDR3 length: 15 residues. The germline gives CDR1 SGHNT, CDR2 YYREEE (reference sequence). In nucleotides, the CDR3 is TGTGCCAGCAGGCCTTGGCGGGAGGACTCCTACGAGCAGTACTTC. This gives the protein CASRPWREDSYEQYF. The variable domain in full, completed from reference TRBV5-4 and TRBJ2-7, reads ETGVTQSPTHLIKTRGQQVTLRCSSQSGHNTVSWYQQALGQGPQFIFQYYREEENGRGNFPPRFSGLQFPNYSSELNVNALELDDSALYLCASRPWREDSYEQYFGPGTRLTVT.

The rearrangement uses TRBV30 and TRBJ2-2; no clear D. The germline V gene encodes CDR1 GTSNPN and CDR2 SVGIG (reference sequence). Trimming left V 6 bases short and J 6 bases short, with 8 bases between. The CDR3 length is 11 residues. The CDR3 coding sequence is TGTGCCTGTAGGGCGTCCGGGGAGCTGTTTTTT. Translated: CACRASGELFF.

V usage is TRBV28 and J usage is TRBJ1-2; TRBD1 aligns across 10 bases. V lost 5 bases, J lost 4 bases, and 16 bases stayed unmatched. The CDR3 sequence is 18 residues long. Germline V gives CDR1 MDHEN, CDR2 SYDVKM. The chain's CDR3 is CASSTPVRTRTGGYGYTF. In nucleotides, the CDR3 is TGTGCCAGCAGTACCCCCGTCCGTACAAGGACAGGGGGCTATGGCTACACCTTC.

This chain links TRBV27 with TRBJ2-7; D not resolved. Germline loops: CDR1 MNHEY, CDR2 SMNVEV (reference sequence). Trimming shortened V by 1 base and J by 7 bases, and 8 bases separated the two germline ends. CDR3 length equals 12 residues. CDR3 in amino acids: CASSLYGIEQYF. The CDR3 nucleotides read TGTGCCAGCAGTTTATATGGGATTGAGCAGTACTTC.

The rearrangement joins TRBV11-1 to TRBJ2-7; no definite D call. The V and J ends lost 1 base and 7 bases respectively, with 11 bases between them. In germline, CDR1 is SGHAT, CDR2 FQDESV (reference sequence). The CDR3 runs to 13 residues. CDR3 sequence: CASSLGRGGEQYF. The DNA for the CDR3 is TGTGCCAGCAGCTTAGGTCGCGGCGGAGAGCAGTACTTC.

The rearrangement links TRBV6-6 to TRBJ1-4, with a tentative D call TRBD1 (6 bases). CDR1 is MNHNY and CDR2 is SVGAGI in the germline V gene (reference sequence). V was clipped by 4 bases and J by 5 bases, with 14 bases between them. The CDR3 totals 15 residues. CDR3 sequence reads: CASSSSGQKNEKLFF. The CDR3 nucleotides read TGTGCCAGCAGTTCTTCCGGACAGAAAAATGAAAAACTGTTTTTT.

The V call is TRBV6-6, the J call TRBJ2-7; TRBD2 is a possible D gene (5 bases). The ends were cut back, 8 bases at V and 6 bases at J, with 23 bases in the middle. This CDR3 region has 15 residues. Germline V gives CDR1 MNHNY, CDR2 SVGAGI (reference sequence). CDR3: CASLSSHDTDSEQYF. The CDR3 coding sequence is TGTGCCAGCCTATCCAGCCACGATACGGACTCCGAGCAGTACTTC.

The V call is TRBV9, the J call TRBJ2-7, with D possibly matching TRBD1 (6 bases). The CDR3 spans 15 residues. Trimming shortened V by 3 bases and J by 5 bases, and 18 bases separated the two germline ends. The germline V gene has CDR1 SGDLS and CDR2 YYNGEE. The CDR3 loop is CASSARGGPYDEQYF. In DNA, the CDR3 is TGTGCCAGCAGCGCCAGGGGCGGACCGTATGACGAGCAGTACTTC.

J is TRBJ2-3 and V is TRBV27, with D perhaps TRBD1 or TRBD2 (5 bases each). The length of the CDR3 is 14 residues. Germline V gene sequence: CDR1 MNHEY, CDR2 SMNVEV (reference sequence). V was pared by 2 bases and J by 5 bases, with 11 bases between. CDR3 DNA sequence: TGTGCCAGCAGTTTAGGGACCCTGGGAGATACGCAGTATTTT. Protein: CASSLGTLGDTQYF.

V is TRBV7-9 and J is TRBJ2-7, with D possibly being TRBD1 (6 bases). Trimming left V 1 base short and J 5 bases short, with 15 bases between. This CDR3 is 15 amino acids long. Per the germline V gene, CDR1 is SEHNR and CDR2 is FQNEAQ (reference sequence). The CDR3 here is CASSLGSTPGDEQYF. In nucleotides, the CDR3 is TGTGCCAGCAGCTTAGGAAGCACTCCAGGGGACGAGCAGTACTTC.